This T cell receptor beta chain was recovered during a study of shared clonotypes between healthy human individuals. General study findings and limits: Memory subsets generally showed lower estimated richness than naive subsets.

Comments on this clone: What it recognizes is unknown.

Among the donors, all were Caucasian adults who lived in Nashville, Tennessee. CDR3 length equals 16 residues. The V end lost 5 bases, the J end lost 6 bases, and 21 bases lay between the germline ends. Germline assignment: CDR1 SGHAT and CDR2 FQNNGV. TCRdb's copy holds only in-frame clones and misses some; the assay was immunoSEQ multiplex PCR. Of about 2 million clones listed, 85% to 95% are singletons. What was sequenced was naive CD4+ T cells sorted from blood. Subset: CD45RA+ positively selected. The genes are TRBV11-2 and TRBJ2-3, with D unresolved. This clonotype was sampled from a young man in good health. The CDR3: CASSPSIVVAADTQYF. The CDR3 nucleotides are TGTGCCAGCAGCCCCTCAATAGTGGTAGCAGCGGATACGCAGTATTTT.